This T cell receptor (beta chain) appears in the sequencing data of a study of T-cell reconstitution after alpha-beta-depleted transplantation in children. Unique molecular identifiers were incorporated when the TCRbeta library was constructed. TCRdb recomputed calls from the PCR reads with MiXCR, one row per CDR3 protein. This table has hundreds of thousands of distinct CDR3 sequences, less than 15% appearing once. Points from the study as a whole: T-cell numbers and diversity, one year after transplant, stemmed largely from T cells that were newly produced. Several hundred expanded graft clones reportedly gave rise to the alpha-beta T cells present about two months after transplant. Surviving recipient T cells and thymic progenitors accounted for the high day-60 TCRbeta diversity observed in some patients.

Trimming took off 5 bases at V and 0 bases at J, with 14 bases between the two ends. This CDR3 comprises 16 residues. For this clonotype: Its cognate antigen is unknown.

The chain is built from TRBV12-3 or TRBV12-4 and TRBJ1-3; possibly TRBD1 for D (5 bases). The clonotype was recovered from a girl aged 2-10 years with congenital amegakaryocytic thrombocytopenia, due to receive a stem cell transplant. The input for sequencing was PBMCs, taken before TCRalphabeta/CD19-depleted stem cell transplant. CDR3 residues: CASSPTWGSSGNTIYF. In DNA form, the CDR3 reads TGTGCCAGCAGTCCCACCTGGGGGAGCTCTGGAAACACCATATATTTT.